This T cell receptor beta chain was identified during a study of CD8+CD57+ T cells in acquired aplastic anemia. The trim removed 0 bases at V and 0 bases at J, leaving 8 bases unmatched. Germline V gene sequence: CDR1 LNHNV, CDR2 YYDKDF (reference sequence). The CDR3 consists of 17 residues. Genomic DNA templated the TCR beta VDJ and CDR3 profiling. Using its own MiXCR run on the reads, TCRdb lists one record per CDR3 protein. The sample comprises some 150,000 distinct CDR3 sequences, 40% to 55% of which are singletons, and more than 0.95% rests with the top ten. CD8+CD57+ cell expansion, shown by flow cytometry, had occurred in the patients selected for sequencing. The enrolled patients all had severe acquired aplastic anemia. Findings and limits, study-wide: In common between the patients and the controls were more than 25 CD8+ CDR3 sequences.

This clonotype has ten or more counts. The antigen is unknown. This TCR came from a human donor with aplastic anemia. The V gene is TRBV15, the J gene TRBJ2-7, with 7 nucleotides matching TRBD1. Sequencing used sorted CD4+, CD8+, or CD8+CD57+ T cells (not recorded which) from PBMCs. Here the CDR3 reads CATSRDDLGQSSYEQYF. The DNA for the CDR3 is TGTGCCACCAGCAGAGATGATCTGGGACAGAGCTCCTACGAGCAGTACTTC.